The next 25 T cell receptor beta chains were all read from a single sample in a study of OX40 agonist ivuxolimab in advanced cancers. The assay was immunoSEQ multiplex PCR, and TCRdb's table has in-frame clones only and misses some. The sample comprises approximately 79,000 clones, around 86% of which are singletons, and roughly 3.1% rests with the top ten. Sequences were derived from CD4+ or CD8+ T cells sorted from blood, sampled in a trial of the OX40 agonist ivuxolimab. These receptors were taken from an adult with an advanced solid tumor such as melanoma, head and neck, liver or kidney cancer.

The genes are TRBV7-9 and TRBJ2-3; 9 bases match TRBD2. V trimming: 8 bases; J trimming: 4 bases; junction bases outside the gene matches: 7. The CDR3 has 14 amino acids. Germline CDR1 reads SEHNR; CDR2 reads FQNEAQ (reference sequence). The CDR3 spells CASLFSGSPDTQYF. The CDR3 DNA is TGTGCCAGCCTCTTTAGCGGGAGCCCAGATACGCAGTATTTT.

This clone was recorded once. The chain employs TRBV5-4 and TRBJ2-2, with no clear D. V dropped 6 bases and J dropped 6 bases, with 21 bases sitting between them. CDR3 length equals 16 residues. Germline assignment: CDR1 SGHNT and CDR2 YYREEE (reference sequence). CDR3 nucleotide sequence: TGTGCCAGCACCCCACGGGCGGTGTTAGCAGCCGGGGAGCTGTTTTTT. Translated, it gives CASTPRAVLAAGELFF.

The J gene is TRBJ1-3, the V gene TRBV11-3; possible D gene TRBD1, 6 bases. The CDR3 loop spans 14 amino acids. From germline, CDR1 is SGHNT and CDR2 YENEEA. V was cut by 4 bases and J by 4 bases, with 11 bases left in between. As DNA, the CDR3 is TGTGCCAGCAGCTCCGGGGGCCGGGGAAACACCATATATTTT. It translates to CASSSGGRGNTIYF.

The J gene is TRBJ1-6, the V gene TRBV5-6; D uncertain. CDR1 is SGHDT, CDR2 YYEEEE, per germline. The CDR3 has 13 residues. With 0 bases removed from V and 7 bases from J, the gap between germline ends came to 5 bases. The CDR3, as DNA: TGTGCCAGCAGCTTGGGTCAGAATTCACCCCTCCACTTT. It translates to CASSLGQNSPLHF.

The rearrangement links TRBV7-2 to TRBJ2-3, with 10 bases lining up with TRBD1. Germline V gene lookup returns CDR1 SGHTA and CDR2 FQGNSA. V gave up 4 bases and J gave up 2 bases; unmatched junction bases: 3. The CDR3 has 15 amino acids. The CDR3 region has the DNA TGTGCCAGCAGCTCGGGACAGGGGAACACAGATACGCAGTATTTT. Its translation: CASSSGQGNTDTQYF.

CDR3 residues: CASSVPGTDTQYF. CDR3 bases: TGTGCCAGCAGCGTTCCGGGCACAGATACGCAGTATTTT. The chain links TRBV7-2 to TRBJ2-3; unclear D gene. Germline assignment: CDR1 SGHTA and CDR2 FQGNSA. The CDR3 is 13 residues long. V lost 5 bases, J lost 1 base, and 7 bases lay in between.

The J gene is TRBJ1-1, the V gene TRBV7-9; a weak D match, TRBD1 (5 bases). The CDR3 runs to 13 residues. Trimming shortened V by 6 bases and J by 6 bases, and 14 bases separated the two germline ends. Germline V CDR1 and CDR2: SEHNR, FQNEAQ (reference sequence). CDR3 amino acids: CASSFTRGAEAFF. CDR3 DNA: TGTGCCAGCAGTTTTACCCGGGGCGCTGAAGCTTTCTTT.

The V gene is TRBV7-2, the J gene TRBJ2-5; perhaps TRBD1 as D (6 bases). This CDR3 is 16 amino acids long. Germline CDR1 is SGHTA and CDR2 is FQGNSA. Trimming removed 5 bases from V and 4 bases from J, with 20 bases in between. CDR3 in amino acids: CASSHRLTPTGETQYF. The CDR3 DNA is TGTGCCAGCAGCCATCGCTTAACCCCGACAGGAGAGACCCAGTACTTC.

CDR3 region: CASSPSSGDGETQYF. CDR3 DNA: TGCGCCAGCAGCCCCTCCTCGGGGGATGGAGAGACCCAGTACTTC. This sequence joins TRBV4-3 and TRBJ2-5; D is perhaps TRBD2 (6 bases). Germline CDR1 is LGHNA and CDR2 is YSLEER. The CDR3 covers 15 residues. Trimming removed 4 bases at V and 4 bases at J, with 16 bases between.

The chain uses TRBV30 and TRBJ1-1; TRBD1 agrees at 7 bases. CDR3 length: 14 amino acids. Germline lookup yields CDR1 GTSNPN and CDR2 SVGIG (reference sequence). Trimming took 3 bases from V and 1 from J; bases not matched to a gene: 5. Here the CDR3 DNA reads TGTGCCTGGAGATTGACAGGGACGAACACTGAAGCTTTCTTT. Amino acids: CAWRLTGTNTEAFF.

The chain uses TRBV18 and TRBJ1-5; tentative D call: TRBD1 (5 bases). The ends were cut back, 4 bases at V and 6 bases at J, with 13 bases in the middle. CDR3 length equals 14 residues. CDR1 and CDR2 from the germline V gene are KGHSH and LQKENI. CDR3 loop: CASSLAGTAQPQHF. The CDR3 DNA sequence: TGTGCCAGCTCACTAGCAGGGACGGCTCAGCCCCAGCATTTT.

The V and J genes are TRBV5-1 and TRBJ2-2, with D possibly being TRBD1 or TRBD2 (5 bases each). In germline, CDR1 is SGHRS, CDR2 YFSETQ. CDR3 length: 16 amino acids. The ends were cut back, 6 bases at V and 0 bases at J, with 15 bases in the middle. This chain's CDR3 is CASTPGQTTNTGELFF. CDR3 nucleotides: TGCGCCAGCACCCCGGGGCAGACAACGAACACCGGGGAGCTGTTTTTT.

The chain is built from TRBV27 and TRBJ2-3, with D possibly being TRBD1 or TRBD2 (5 bases each). Trimming took 3 bases from V and 5 from J, leaving 9 bases between them. CDR1 is MNHEY and CDR2 is SMNVEV in the germline V gene (reference sequence). CDR3 length equals 13 residues. CDR3 DNA: TGTGCCAGCAGTTTTACGGGGCGAGATACGCAGTATTTT. Amino acid sequence: CASSFTGRDTQYF.

The V gene is TRBV5-4, the J gene TRBJ2-5, with D possibly matching TRBD1 (6 bases). Germline V CDR1 and CDR2: SGHNT, YYREEE (reference sequence). This CDR3 spans 13 amino acids. Trimming left V 4 bases short and J 5 bases short, with 12 bases between. Written as DNA, the CDR3 is TGTGCCAGCAGCACAGGGTTCCGGGAGACCCAGTACTTC. Amino acids: CASSTGFRETQYF.

The CDR3 loop is CASSQDRRMDEQFF. CDR3 coding DNA: TGTGCCAGCAGCCAAGATCGCAGGATGGATGAGCAGTTCTTC. The chain couples TRBV14 to TRBJ2-1; D remains unclear. Trimming left V 0 bases short and J 8 bases short, with 11 bases between. Germline V gives CDR1 SGHDN, CDR2 FVKESK. The CDR3 spans 14 residues.

The chain recombines TRBV5-4 with TRBJ2-5; weak D call: TRBD2 (6 bases). Germline CDR1 reads SGHNT; CDR2 reads YYREEE (reference sequence). V lost 0 bases and J lost 1, with 7 bases in between. This CDR3 has 14 amino acids. The CDR3 nucleotides are TGTGCCAGCAGCTTGGGCGGGACCCAAGAGACCCAGTACTTC. Translating gives CASSLGGTQETQYF. The full variable domain, its missing parts supplied by reference TRBV5-4 and TRBJ2-5, is ETGVTQSPTHLIKTRGQQVTLRCSSQSGHNTVSWYQQALGQGPQFIFQYYREEENGRGNFPPRFSGLQFPNYSSELNVNALELDDSALYLCASSLGGTQETQYFGPGTRLLVL.

J is TRBJ2-4 and V is TRBV27; TRBD1 might be the D (5 bases). The CDR3 has 14 amino acids. Germline V gives CDR1 MNHEY, CDR2 SMNVEV (reference sequence). The V end lost 2 bases, the J end lost 8 bases, and 13 bases lay between the germline ends. CDR3 in DNA: TGTGCCAGCAGTTTAGGGCCCAAAGGGGACATTCAGTACTTC. It is translated as CASSLGPKGDIQYF.

The chain uses TRBV19 and TRBJ2-3; D may correspond to TRBD1 or TRBD2 (5 bases each). Germline loops: CDR1 LNHDA, CDR2 SQIVND (reference sequence). This CDR3 has 19 residues. V gave up 6 bases and J gave up 6 bases, with 31 bases separating them. CDR3 protein: CASSREVRGWGLNVDTQYF. The CDR3 DNA is TGTGCCAGTAGCCGAGAGGTCCGGGGTTGGGGCTTAAACGTCGATACGCAGTATTTT.

The CDR3, as DNA: TGTGCCAGCAGTGGAGGGGGCAGGGGAACAGATACGCAGTATTTT. It codes for CASSGGGRGTDTQYF. This chain connects TRBV5-4 to TRBJ2-3; tentatively, D is TRBD1 (7 bases). The germline V gene encodes CDR1 SGHNT and CDR2 YYREEE (reference sequence). This CDR3 is 15 amino acids long. V was shortened by 5 bases and J by 3 bases, with 16 bases between the two germline ends.

This clone occurred a few times. The rearrangement joins TRBV6-6 to TRBJ2-2; 8 bases agree with TRBD2. V trimming: 2 bases; J trimming: 3 bases; junction bases outside the gene matches: 5. Per germline, CDR1 MNHNY and CDR2 SVGAGI (reference sequence). This CDR3 comprises 16 residues. CDR3 bases: TGTGCCAGCAGTTACGACGGGAGGGTCCACACCGGGGAGCTGTTTTTT. Translated, it gives CASSYDGRVHTGELFF.

This chain links TRBV19 with TRBJ2-7; TRBD1 matches 11 bases. The germline V gene encodes CDR1 LNHDA and CDR2 SQIVND (reference sequence). This CDR3 contains 13 residues. The ends lost 9 bases at V and 4 bases at J; junction bases unmatched: 5. The CDR3 sequence: CARGDRGTYEQYF. The CDR3 nucleotides read TGTGCCAGGGGGGACAGGGGGACTTACGAGCAGTACTTC.

This clone was counted only a few times. The chain couples TRBV29-1 to TRBJ2-5; D is unresolved. The V gene's germline CDR1 is SQVTM and CDR2 ANQGSEA. The V end was cut by 7 bases, the J end by 2 bases, with 11 bases between. This CDR3 has 12 amino acids. This CDR3 reads CSAEGLQETQYF. The CDR3 DNA is TGCAGCGCCGAAGGGCTACAAGAGACCCAGTACTTC.

Of note for this clone: It may be a read error: a sequence one base away is much more abundant. The chain uses TRBV2 and TRBJ1-2; the D is unclear. This CDR3 comprises 11 residues. Germline values: CDR1 SNHLY, CDR2 FYNNEI. V was trimmed by 3 bases and J by 4 bases, leaving 3 bases between them. Written as DNA, the CDR3 is TGTGCCAGCAGTGACCCCTATGGCTACACCTTC. Translated, it gives CASSDPYGYTF.

The chain has TRBV5-4 and TRBJ2-7, with TRBD1 matching over 10 bases. The junction had 3 bases not matched to a gene; V was cut back by 4 bases and J by 5 bases. CDR1 SGHNT and CDR2 YYREEE come from the germline V gene (reference sequence). CDR3 length equals 13 residues. CDR3 nucleotides: TGTGCCAGCAGCGTGACAGGGGGCCACGAGCAGTACTTC. Its protein product is CASSVTGGHEQYF.

This chain connects TRBV20-1 to TRBJ1-2; 8 bases are a match to TRBD1. The CDR3 has 11 amino acids. The V segment lost 8 bases and the J segment 12 bases; nucleotides outside the gene matches: 11. Germline CDR1 DFQATT, CDR2 SNEGSKA (reference sequence). Written as DNA, the CDR3 is TGCAGTCCCGGACAGGGAATCGTCGACACCTTC. It encodes CSPGQGIVDTF.